This TCR beta chain originates from a study of monozygotic twins with inflammatory bowel disease. Findings of the study overall: Especially with disease activity, IBD patients shared fewer clonotypes with others than healthy twins did.

Remarks on this clonotype: Its target is not known.

Every single donor had an approximately 2.3 ml blood sample drawn. The CDR3 sequence is 13 residues long. The V gene's germline CDR1 is SEHNR and CDR2 FQNEAQ (reference sequence). With the 5' RACE reads reprocessed, TCRdb shows one record per CDR3 protein and no DNA. The sample features some 450,000 distinct CDR3 sequences, with around 2.4% in its top ten. This rearrangement joins TRBV7-9 to TRBJ2-2; TCRdb reports TRBD2, a call that lacks DNA to check it against. This TCR derives from a human donor with ulcerative colitis or Crohn's disease, or a healthy co-twin of an affected twin (not recorded which). The specimen was blood. CDR3 protein: CASSYPGLAYAAF. Full variable domain (remainder filled in from reference TRBV7-9 and TRBJ2-2): DTGVSQNPRHKITKRGQNVTFRCDPISEHNRLYWYRQTLGQGPEFLTYFQNEAQLEKSRLLSDRFSAERPKGSFSTLEIQRTEQGDSAMYLCASSYPGLAYAAFGEGSRLTVL.